These 6 T cell receptor beta chains were all obtained from the same sample, sequenced in a study of blood T cell repertoires in COVID-19. The data were produced by immunoSEQ multiplex PCR, yet TCRdb's version contains in-frame clones alone and is incomplete. Of some 360,000 clones in the sample, over 75% were seen once. Sequencing used peripheral blood. The receptor source for this set is a woman aged 55-69 years with COVID-19, enrolled during active disease.

V and J are TRBV19 and TRBJ1-5, with D unclear. The germline V gene encodes CDR1 LNHDA and CDR2 SQIVND (reference sequence). The CDR3 totals 11 residues. V was pared by 8 bases and J by 6 bases, with 8 bases between. CDR3 in amino acids: CASGDRQPQHF. The CDR3, as DNA: TGTGCCAGTGGAGATCGTCAGCCCCAGCATTTT.

In its sample, this clone was seen once. The chain carries TRBV5-8 and TRBJ2-1, with 8 positions matching TRBD2. Germline CDR1 is SGHTS and CDR2 is YDEGEE. The V and J ends lost 4 bases and 8 bases, in that order; junction bases with no gene match: 2. The CDR3 is made up of 12 amino acids. The CDR3 reads CASSRGGYEQFF. The CDR3 nucleotides are TGTGCCAGCAGCCGGGGGGGCTATGAGCAGTTCTTC.

The rearrangement uses TRBV7-8 and TRBJ2-1, with 8 bases identical to TRBD2. V trimming: 4 bases; J trimming: 7 bases; junction bases outside the gene matches: 6. Germline-derived CDR1 and CDR2 are SGHVS and FQNEAQ. The CDR3 is 14 residues long. The CDR3 reads CASSSTSGINEQFF. CDR3 nucleotides: TGTGCCAGCAGCTCCACTAGCGGTATAAATGAGCAGTTCTTC.

The gene calls are TRBV5-1 and TRBJ2-7; D is possibly TRBD1 (6 bases). V lost 6 bases and J 0 bases, leaving 16 bases between the germline ends. The CDR3 spans 15 residues. The germline V gene encodes CDR1 SGHRS and CDR2 YFSETQ. As DNA, the CDR3 is TGCGCCAGCACCCCTGGGGGCCTCAGCTCCTACGAGCAGTACTTC. Translating it yields CASTPGGLSSYEQYF. The full variable domain, with the rest looked up from reference TRBV5-1 and TRBJ2-7, is KAGVTQTPRYLIKTRGQQVTLSCSPISGHRSVSWYQQTPGQGLQFLFEYFSETQRNKGNFPGRFSGRQFSNSRSEMNVSTLELGDSALYLCASTPGGLSSYEQYFGPGTRLTVT.

The CDR3 coding sequence is TGTGCCAGCAGTATCGGACAGGGAGTGAACACCGGGGAGCTGTTTTTT. Amino acid sequence: CASSIGQGVNTGELFF. The V call is TRBV2, the J call TRBJ2-2, with 8 bases identical to TRBD1. Germline CDR1 reads SNHLY; CDR2 reads FYNNEI. The CDR3 is 16 residues long. J lost 1 base, V lost 5 bases, and 6 bases had no gene match.

V and J are TRBV5-1 and TRBJ1-1; 7 bases map to TRBD1. The CDR3 contains 13 residues. Germline V gene sequence: CDR1 SGHRS, CDR2 YFSETQ. V lost 10 bases to trimming and J lost 2 bases; unmatched junction nucleotides: 8. The CDR3 sequence: CAGARGINTEAFF. The DNA of the CDR3 is TGCGCCGGGGCCAGGGGGATAAACACTGAAGCTTTCTTT.